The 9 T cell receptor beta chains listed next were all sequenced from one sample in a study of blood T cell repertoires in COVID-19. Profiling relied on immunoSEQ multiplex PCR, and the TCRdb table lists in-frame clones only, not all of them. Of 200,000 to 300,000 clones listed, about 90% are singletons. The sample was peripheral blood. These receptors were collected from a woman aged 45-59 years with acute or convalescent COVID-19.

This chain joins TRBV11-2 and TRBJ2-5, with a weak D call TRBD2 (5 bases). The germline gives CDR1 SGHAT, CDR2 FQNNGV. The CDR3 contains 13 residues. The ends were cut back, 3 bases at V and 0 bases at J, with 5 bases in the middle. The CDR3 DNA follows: TGTGCCAGCAGCTTCGGGGACCAAGAGACCCAGTACTTC. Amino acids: CASSFGDQETQYF.

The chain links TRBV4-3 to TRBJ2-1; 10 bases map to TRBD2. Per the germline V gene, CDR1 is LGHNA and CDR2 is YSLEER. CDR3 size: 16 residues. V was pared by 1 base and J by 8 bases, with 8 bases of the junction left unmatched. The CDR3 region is CASSQVPSGRTDEQFF. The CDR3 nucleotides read TGCGCCAGCAGCCAAGTGCCTAGCGGGAGAACCGATGAGCAGTTCTTC.

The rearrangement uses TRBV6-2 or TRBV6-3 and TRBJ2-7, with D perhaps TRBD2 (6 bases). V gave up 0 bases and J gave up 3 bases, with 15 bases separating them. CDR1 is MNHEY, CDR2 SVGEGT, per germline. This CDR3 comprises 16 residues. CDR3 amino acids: CASSYSSRERVYEQYF. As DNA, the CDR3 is TGTGCCAGCAGTTACTCGAGTCGGGAGCGCGTCTACGAGCAGTACTTC.

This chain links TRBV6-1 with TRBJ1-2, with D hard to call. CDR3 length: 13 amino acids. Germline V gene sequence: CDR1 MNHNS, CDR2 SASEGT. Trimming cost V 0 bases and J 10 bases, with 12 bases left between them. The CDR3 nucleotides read TGTGCCAGCAGTGAAGCGCTTGGGAGGGCCTACACCTTC. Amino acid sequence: CASSEALGRAYTF.

CDR3 in amino acids: CASSLEVRSSYNEQFF. The CDR3 DNA is TGTGCCAGCAGCTTAGAAGTGCGGAGCTCCTACAATGAGCAGTTCTTC. The gene calls are TRBV11-2 and TRBJ2-1; no clear D gene. Germline loops: CDR1 SGHAT, CDR2 FQNNGV. The ends were cut back, 0 bases at V and 0 bases at J, with 9 bases in the middle. The CDR3 covers 16 residues.

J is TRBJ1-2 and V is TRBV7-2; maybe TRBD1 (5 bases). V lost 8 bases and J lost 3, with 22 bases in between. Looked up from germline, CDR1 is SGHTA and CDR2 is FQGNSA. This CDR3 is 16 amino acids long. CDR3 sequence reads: CASSGVVQGRDYGYTF. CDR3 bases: TGTGCCAGCTCTGGGGTAGTTCAGGGCAGGGACTATGGCTACACCTTC. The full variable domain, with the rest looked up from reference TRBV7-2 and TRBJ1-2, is GAGVSQSPSNKVTEKGKDVELRCDPISGHTALYWYRQSLGQGLEFLIYFQGNSAPDKSGLPSDRFSAERTGGSVSTLTIQRTQQEDSAVYLCASSGVVQGRDYGYTFGSGTRLTVV.

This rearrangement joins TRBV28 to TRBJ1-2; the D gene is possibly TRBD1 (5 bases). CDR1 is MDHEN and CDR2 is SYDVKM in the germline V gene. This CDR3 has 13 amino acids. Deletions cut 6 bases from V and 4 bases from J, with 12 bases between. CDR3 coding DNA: TGTGCCAGCAGCCTTCCGGGACTCTATGGCTACACCTTC. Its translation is CASSLPGLYGYTF.

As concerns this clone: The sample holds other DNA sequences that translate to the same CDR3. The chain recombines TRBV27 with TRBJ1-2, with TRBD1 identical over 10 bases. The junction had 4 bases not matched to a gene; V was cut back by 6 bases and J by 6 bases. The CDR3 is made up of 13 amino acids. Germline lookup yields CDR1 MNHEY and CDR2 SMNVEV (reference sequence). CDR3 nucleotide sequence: TGTGCCAGCAGCCTGGACAGGGGGGATGGCTACACCTTC. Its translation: CASSLDRGDGYTF.

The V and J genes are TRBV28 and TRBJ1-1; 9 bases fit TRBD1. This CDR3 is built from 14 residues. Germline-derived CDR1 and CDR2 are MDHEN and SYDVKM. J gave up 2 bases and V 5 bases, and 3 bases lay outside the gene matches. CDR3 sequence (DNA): TGTGCCAGCAGTACAACAGGGGGCAACACTGAAGCTTTCTTT. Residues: CASSTTGGNTEAFF.